What follows is one T cell receptor (beta chain) and its context. In terms of age and location, participants ranged from roughly 18 to 90 years and lived in 24 US areas. Membership in each cohort depended on participant-reported clinical history. The recovered donors of Cohort 3 showed two negative PCRs, clearance, or symptom resolution. Methods used by the authors: By means of reference gene primer amplification, nucleated cell counts were estimated. Method: immunoSEQ multiplex PCR; TCRdb's copy keeps in-frame clones and lacks some. The V and J calls and clone size were taken over from that table, and D and trimming were inferred from the DNA. The data show roughly 250,000 clones, 75% to 95% seen once. The data originate from a study of blood T cell repertoires in COVID-19. The germline V and J ends were trimmed by 1 base and 5 bases, with 7 bases remaining between them. CDR3 size: 13 residues. Germline V gene sequence: CDR1 KGHDR, CDR2 SFDVKD.

Input material: PBMCs or T cells enriched from blood (not recorded which). The TCR comes from a woman between 18 and 29 years old who had recovered from COVID-19. J is TRBJ2-5 and V is TRBV24-1; D is ambiguous. The CDR3 DNA follows: TGTGCCACCAGTGATTTATCACGGGAGACCCAGTACTTC. This sequence encodes CATSDLSRETQYF.